The T cell receptor (beta chain) described here comes from a study of radiotherapy plus CTLA-4 blockade in lung cancer. The wider study: In 18% of patients, objective responses were seen; approximately 34% had disease control. Points from the study as a whole: Blood saw expansion of tumor-derived TCR clones after radiotherapy plus ipilimumab.

The CDR3 has 15 residues. Germline V gene data show CDR1 as MNHEY and CDR2 as SVGAGI. Trimming at V came to 11 bases and at J to 2 bases, leaving 14 bases not matched to a gene. Patients in the study, people with chemo-refractory metastatic non-small-cell lung cancer, received focal radiation plus ipilimumab CTLA-4 blockade. A single count supports this clone. Its cognate antigen is unknown. Clones were read by immunoSEQ multiplex PCR, and TCRdb kept only the in-frame ones, dropping some. In the table there are around 70,000 clones, over 75% of which are singletons. The starting material was peripheral blood, obtained from a patient treated with radiotherapy plus ipilimumab. The chain joins TRBV6-5 to TRBJ2-7, with 8 positions matching TRBD2. The TCR comes from a human donor with non-small cell lung cancer who had a partial response to radiotherapy plus ipilimumab. CDR3: CAARGRGGIAYEQYF. The CDR3 DNA follows: TGTGCCGCTAGGGGACGGGGGGGTATTGCCTACGAGCAGTACTTC.